This TCR beta chain is drawn from a study of blood T cell repertoires in COVID-19. Study-level information: Donors in the United States, Italy and Spain gave samples during acute or convalescent COVID-19. Sources were T cells, B-cell-depleted T cells, or PBMCs; the material itself was cDNA or gDNA.

This CDR3 is built from 15 residues. V was pared by 5 bases and J by 2 bases, with 16 bases between. The germline V gene encodes CDR1 SQVTM and CDR2 ANQGSEA. In the authors' workflow: Amplifying reference gene primers gave estimates of nucleated cell counts. Using immunoSEQ multiplex PCR, the repertoire was profiled, and TCRdb retains in-frame clones only, with some absent. V, J and clone size reflect that table, while D and trimming were determined from the DNA. The profile shows around 290,000 clones, roughly 91% of them singletons. The sequence was collected from a man in his forties with acute or convalescent COVID-19. The sequencing sample was made of peripheral blood. The V call is TRBV29-1, the J call TRBJ2-1; unclear D gene. This CDR3 reads CSVQAVRPTYNEQFF. The CDR3 DNA follows: TGCAGCGTTCAAGCAGTCAGGCCGACCTACAATGAGCAGTTCTTC.